This T cell receptor (beta chain) stems from a study of T cells after yellow fever vaccination. Study-wide findings and caveats: Faster peaking, at day 5 versus 15, marked a secondary response that was weaker.

With regard to this clonotype: Its target is not known.

V lost 8 bases, J lost 5 bases, and 25 bases lay in between. In germline, CDR1 is SEHNR, CDR2 FQNEAQ (reference sequence). The CDR3 runs to 16 residues. Production of TCR cDNA was by 5'RACE template switching, which also added a universal primer site and UMIs. TCRdb re-called the 5' RACE reads with MiXCR, one entry per CDR3 protein. The table includes about 110,000 distinct CDR3 sequences, 8.4% detected once. Sequenced material: CD8+ T cells sorted from PBMCs, taken 45 days after the yellow fever booster vaccination. This clonotype was obtained from a man aged 25-45 years who received the YFV17D yellow fever vaccine. This chain links TRBV7-9 with TRBJ2-7; D is possibly TRBD1 (5 bases). CDR3 coding DNA: TGTGCCAGCGAGAGTCCCGAAGGACAATTACTGGACGAGCAGTACTTC. Its protein product is CASESPEGQLLDEQYF. The complete variable domain, with remaining parts taken from reference TRBV7-9 and TRBJ2-7, reads DTGVSQNPRHKITKRGQNVTFRCDPISEHNRLYWYRQTLGQGPEFLTYFQNEAQLEKSRLLSDRFSAERPKGSFSTLEIQRTEQGDSAMYLCASESPEGQLLDEQYFGPGTRLTVT.